These T cell receptor beta chains were read from a single sample in a study of T cells in Graves' hyperthyroidism and ophthalmopathy. Each CDR3 protein gets one entry after TCRdb re-called the multiplex PCR reads with MiXCR. The repertoire holds around 380,000 distinct CDR3 sequences, approximately 13% seen once, with around 20% in the top ten. Source material: blood. The receptors stem from a young man with Graves' hyperthyroidism that later progressed to Graves' ophthalmopathy. The CDR3 runs from the conserved cysteine through the conserved F or W. A D gene is named only where the DNA matches it firmly. Part of the rows lack a size; the others show once, few, many or a class for expanded clones.

clone size	V gene	J gene	D gene	CDR3 protein	CDR3 DNA
many	TRBV6-1	TRBJ1-5	.	CASSDLIIVRSNQPQHF	TGTGCCAGCAGTGACCTAATAATCGTCCGTAGCAATCAGCCCCAGCATTTT
many	TRBV6-1	TRBJ2-7	TRBD1	CASSHTGTGTHEQYF	TGTGCCAGCAGTCACACCGGGACAGGGACACACGAGCAGTACTTC
many	TRBV27	TRBJ1-2	TRBD1	CASSWGQTMAGYTF	TGTGCCAGCAGTTGGGGACAGACCATGGCTGGCTACACCTTC
many	TRBV10-2	TRBJ1-5	TRBD1	CASRGTGFQPQHF	TGCGCCAGCAGAGGGACAGGGTTCCAGCCCCAGCATTTT
many	TRBV2	TRBJ2-3	TRBD2	CASREAGDTDTQYF	TGTGCCAGCAGGGAAGCGGGGGACACAGATACGCAGTATTTT
many	TRBV7-9	TRBJ2-7	.	CASSLFPVYEQYF	TGTGCCAGCAGCTTATTCCCCGTCTACGAGCAGTACTTC
.	TRBV5-5	TRBJ1-5	.	CASSQTEGMVDNQPQHF	TGTGCCAGCAGCCAGACCGAGGGAATGGTGGACAATCAGCCCCAGCATTTT
many	TRBV28	TRBJ2-5	.	CASRKRQLETQYF	TGTGCCAGCAGGAAACGACAGTTAGAGACCCAGTACTTC
.	TRBV28	TRBJ2-3	TRBD2	CASSLLGTSGGAGTDTQYF	TGTGCCAGCAGTTTATTGGGGACTAGCGGGGGAGCAGGCACAGATACGCAGTATTTT
.	TRBV12-3/TRBV12-4	TRBJ1-5	.	CASSAGTNRPQHF	TGTGCCAGCAGCGCCGGGACCAATCGGCCCCAGCATTTT
many	TRBV6-1	TRBJ1-1	TRBD1	CASRQGAFAEAFF	TGTGCCAGCAGGCAGGGGGCGTTCGCTGAAGCTTTCTTT
.	TRBV6-1	TRBJ1-5	TRBD1	CASTRWRQGKPLDQPQHF	TGTGCCAGCACCCGCTGGAGACAGGGAAAACCACTCGATCAGCCCCAGCATTTT
many	TRBV6-1	TRBJ2-1	.	CASSITGRNEQFF	TGTGCCAGCAGTATAACGGGGCGGAATGAGCAGTTCTTC